These 29 T cell receptor beta chains came from one sample sequenced in a study of T cells in Graves' hyperthyroidism and ophthalmopathy. RNA transcripts provided the source from which TCR beta CDR3 regions were amplified. The HTBI primer set was used in a first-round RT-PCR of the TCR CDR3. TCRdb analysed the multiplex PCR reads with MiXCR anew, one entry per CDR3 protein. The table has over 250,000 distinct CDR3 sequences, less than 30% seen once. Sequenced material: blood. All receptors derive from a man between 35 and 55 years old with Graves' hyperthyroidism that later progressed to Graves' ophthalmopathy.

Note on this clonotype: A much larger clone sits a single nucleotide away, making a read error possible. The V call is TRBV29-1, the J call TRBJ2-7; possible D gene TRBD2, 6 bases. From germline, CDR1 is SQVTM and CDR2 ANQGSEA. This CDR3 contains 13 residues. CDR3 DNA: TGCGACGTCGCGGGGACGGAATCCTACGAGCAGTACTTC. Encoded protein: CDVAGTESYEQYF.

This clonotype appeared once. J is TRBJ1-5 and V is TRBV24-1, with D possibly TRBD1 on 5 matching bases. Trimming cost V 7 bases and J 8 bases, with 20 bases left between them. This CDR3 is 15 amino acids long. CDR1 KGHDR and CDR2 SFDVKD come from the germline V gene. The CDR3 is CATSARGHTVEPQHF. CDR3 DNA sequence: TGTGCCACCAGCGCCCGAGGACACACGGTTGAGCCCCAGCATTTT.

J is TRBJ2-5 and V is TRBV6-4; 7 bases match TRBD1. This CDR3 is built from 13 residues. CDR1 MRHNA and CDR2 SNTAGT come from the germline V gene. Unmatched junction bases numbered 2, after V lost 6 bases and J lost 1 base. The chain's CDR3 is CASRGQAQETQYF. In nucleotides, the CDR3 is TGTGCCAGCAGAGGACAGGCCCAAGAGACCCAGTACTTC.

This clonotype came up many times. This chain connects TRBV6-5 to TRBJ2-7, with a possible D match to TRBD2 (6 bases). The CDR3 has 15 residues. V lost 0 bases to trimming and J lost 2 bases, with 11 bases between them. CDR1 and CDR2 from the germline V gene are MNHEY and SVGAGI. The CDR3: CASSYSYGGTYEQYF. The CDR3 DNA sequence: TGTGCCAGCAGTTACTCATACGGGGGAACCTACGAGCAGTACTTC.

This clonotype was seen repeatedly, ten times or more. CDR3 sequence (DNA): TGTGCCTGGAGTGTATCCGGGACAGGGGGCTGGTCACAGCATTTT. As protein: CAWSVSGTGGWSQHF. The genes are TRBV30 and TRBJ1-5; 12 bases fit TRBD1. Germline lookup yields CDR1 GTSNPN and CDR2 SVGIG (reference sequence). V dropped 0 bases and J dropped 13; count of bases not matched to a gene: 10. This CDR3 has 15 residues. Full variable domain (outside the CDR3, taken from reference TRBV30 and TRBJ1-5): SQTIHQWPATLVQPVGSPLSLECTVEGTSNPNLYWYRQAAGRGLQLLFYSVGIGQISSEVPQNLSASRPQDRQFILSSKKLLLSDSGFYLCAWSVSGTGGWSQHFGDGTRLSIL.

This clonotype was picked up many times. The V gene is TRBV6-1, the J gene TRBJ1-3; D unresolved. Looked up from germline, CDR1 is MNHNS and CDR2 is SASEGT. The CDR3 extends over 14 amino acids. Trimming took 6 bases from V and 3 from J, leaving 12 bases between them. CDR3 nucleotides: TGTGCCAGCAGCGTGGGGTTGGGTGGAAACACCATATATTTT. Amino acid sequence: CASSVGLGGNTIYF.

This clonotype occurred many times. The conserved final phenylalanine or tryptophan is absent from the CDR3, which likely points to a read error. The chain is built from TRBV12-3 or TRBV12-4 and TRBJ1-1, with 11 bases lining up with TRBD1. Trimming at V came to 2 bases and at J to 0 bases, leaving 8 bases not matched to a gene. The CDR3 covers 18 residues. Here the CDR3 DNA reads TGTGCCAGCAGTTTACAAATTAGGGACAGGGGGATGAACACTGAAGCTTTCCTT. It yields the protein CASSLQIRDRGMNTEAFL.

The chain carries TRBV7-2 and TRBJ1-1; D is perhaps TRBD1 (6 bases). The CDR3 has 15 residues. Germline V gives CDR1 SGHTA, CDR2 FQGNSA. Trimming removed 2 bases from V and 3 bases from J, with 13 bases in between. The CDR3 nucleotides are TGTGCCAGCAGCTTATATGGCAGGGGCGACACTGAAGCTTTCTTT. Translating gives CASSLYGRGDTEAFF.

This clonotype was detected ten times or more. This chain connects TRBV20-1 to TRBJ2-7; a weak D match, TRBD2 (6 bases). CDR1 DFQATT and CDR2 SNEGSKA come from the germline V gene (reference sequence). CDR3 length: 12 residues. The V gene lost 3 bases and the J gene lost 4 bases, with 10 bases spanning the gap. The CDR3 coding sequence is TGCAGTGCTAGCGGGCGGGATTACGAGCAGTACTTC. Translation gives CSASGRDYEQYF.

This clonotype appeared many times. This chain uses TRBV20-1 with TRBJ2-7; 7 bases agree with TRBD1. Germline V lookup: CDR1 DFQATT, CDR2 SNEGSKA (reference sequence). V trimming: 6 bases; J trimming: 4 bases; junction bases outside the gene matches: 0. CDR3 length: 10 amino acids. Written as DNA, the CDR3 is TGCAGTGCGACAGGGTACGAGCAGTACTTC. This gives the protein CSATGYEQYF.

Relative to its sample, this clonotype is medium-sized. The chain combines TRBV6-5 with TRBJ2-7, with a possible D match to TRBD2 (5 bases). This CDR3 is built from 12 residues. The V end was cut by 6 bases, the J end by 5 bases, with 11 bases between. Germline V gene lookup returns CDR1 MNHEY and CDR2 SVGAGI. The CDR3 here is CASSPLGDEQYF. CDR3 bases: TGTGCCAGCAGCCCCCTCGGGGACGAGCAGTACTTC.

The J gene is TRBJ2-7, the V gene TRBV15; 9 nucleotides align to TRBD1. The J segment lost 5 bases and the V segment lost 3 bases, leaving 8 bases of the junction unmatched. Germline V gene lookup returns CDR1 LNHNV and CDR2 YYDKDF (reference sequence). This CDR3 is built from 15 residues. DNA of the CDR3: TGTGCCACCAGCAGCCGGGACAGGGTATGGGACGAGCAGTACTTC. Translation gives CATSSRDRVWDEQYF. Full variable domain (remainder filled in from reference TRBV15 and TRBJ2-7): DAMVIQNPRYQVTQFGKPVTLSCSQTLNHNVMYWYQQKSSQAPKLLFHYYDKDFNNEADTPDNFQSRRPNTSFCFLDIRSPGLGDTAMYLCATSSRDRVWDEQYFGPGTRLTVT.

The chain recombines TRBV28 with TRBJ2-7; TRBD2 matches at 8 bases. This CDR3 is 15 amino acids long. CDR1 is MDHEN, CDR2 SYDVKM, per germline. The J segment lost 1 base and the V segment lost 5 bases, leaving 7 bases of the junction unmatched. The CDR3 sequence is CASSPIRGRSYEQYF. CDR3 sequence (DNA): TGTGCCAGCAGTCCTATTCGCGGGAGGTCCTACGAGCAGTACTTC.

This clonotype has a count of ten or more. The chain joins TRBV7-6 to TRBJ2-7; possible D gene TRBD1, 6 bases. The CDR3 is 14 amino acids. Germline assignment: CDR1 SGHVS and CDR2 FNYEAQ. V dropped 5 bases and J dropped 7 bases, with 18 bases sitting between them. The CDR3 region is CASSTSGTPLEQYF. In DNA form, the CDR3 reads TGTGCCAGCAGCACCTCCGGGACACCCCTGGAGCAGTACTTC.

This clonotype was seen at least ten times. The chain links TRBV3-1 to TRBJ2-5; D not certain. Germline V gene data show CDR1 as LGHDT and CDR2 as YNNKEL (reference sequence). The CDR3 totals 13 residues. Trimming cost V 3 bases and J 4 bases, with 9 bases left between them. CDR3: CASSQDGGETQYF. CDR3 sequence (DNA): TGTGCCAGCAGCCAGGACGGCGGAGAGACCCAGTACTTC.

This clonotype has ten or more counts. The rearrangement uses TRBV12-3 or TRBV12-4 and TRBJ1-1; D unclear. The CDR3 totals 14 residues. V lost 6 bases to trimming and J lost 3 bases, with 14 bases between them. CDR3 DNA sequence: TGTGCCAGCAGCAAGGGCCAGAGAGACACTGAAGCTTTCTTT. This sequence encodes CASSKGQRDTEAFF.

In this sample, this clonotype turned up many times. The V and J genes are TRBV5-1 and TRBJ2-1; D remains ambiguous. Germline V gene data show CDR1 as SGHRS and CDR2 as YFSETQ. Trimming left V 1 base short and J 8 bases short, with 4 bases between. CDR3 length equals 11 residues. The CDR3 loop is CASSLMDEQFF. The CDR3 bases are TGCGCCAGCAGCTTGATGGATGAGCAGTTCTTC.

The chain couples TRBV6-1 to TRBJ1-1; 8 positions match TRBD1. This CDR3 comprises 17 residues. CDR1 and CDR2 from the germline V gene are MNHNS and SASEGT. The ends lost 7 bases at V and 0 bases at J; junction bases unmatched: 13. The CDR3 sequence is CASKAPLRQGMNTEAFF. Written as DNA, the CDR3 is TGTGCCAGCAAGGCCCCCCTCCGACAGGGGATGAACACTGAAGCTTTCTTT.

The V call is TRBV12-3 or TRBV12-4, the J call TRBJ1-1; D gene uncertain. The V end lost 5 bases, the J end lost 0 bases, and 10 bases lay between the germline ends. CDR3 length equals 14 residues. CDR3 in DNA: TGTGCCAGCAGTCCCATTTTCATGAACACTGAAGCTTTCTTT. As protein: CASSPIFMNTEAFF.

This clonotype has a handful of counts. The V and J genes are TRBV7-1 and TRBJ2-6; TRBD1 agrees at 9 bases. TRBV7-1 is filed as an ORF, its function uncertain. The CDR3 totals 20 residues. V shed 3 bases and J 0 bases; nucleotides not matched to a gene: 12. CDR3 nucleotide sequence: TGTGCCAGCAGCTCTACCTTGGGACAGGGTGCTTACTCTGGGGCCAACGTCCTGACTTTC. Translated: CASSSTLGQGAYSGANVLTF.

This clonotype was observed many times. At one of its ends the junction is not consistent with the germline gene, which may arise from a read error. Written as DNA, the CDR3 is TGCAATGCTAGTGCCAGGAAGAAAAACTACGAGCAGTACTTC. The encoded protein is CNASARKKNYEQYF. The rearrangement joins TRBV20-1 to TRBJ2-7; D unresolved. The CDR3 has 14 amino acids. The germline CDR1 and CDR2 sequences are DFQATT and SNEGSKA (reference sequence).

Ten or more counts support this clonotype. This sequence joins TRBV12-3 or TRBV12-4 and TRBJ2-5, with TRBD1 matching 7 bases. The CDR3 sequence is 14 residues long. The ends lost 3 bases at V and 4 bases at J; junction bases unmatched: 5. The CDR3 nucleotides are TGTGCCAGCAGTTTGACAGGGTTCCGAGAGACCCAGTACTTC. The encoded protein is CASSLTGFRETQYF.

This clonotype was seen repeatedly, ten times or more. The rearrangement uses TRBV15 and TRBJ2-5, with 7 nucleotides matching TRBD2. V shed 1 base and J 5 bases; nucleotides not matched to a gene: 10. The germline gives CDR1 LNHNV, CDR2 YYDKDF (reference sequence). The CDR3 is 16 residues long. The CDR3 bases are TGTGCCACCAGCAGAGCATGGGTAGCGGGCACTGAGACCCAGTACTTC. Encoded protein: CATSRAWVAGTETQYF.

This clonotype has at least ten counts. This chain joins TRBV6-2 or TRBV6-3 and TRBJ2-7; 10 bases fit TRBD2. This CDR3 is built from 17 residues. V gave up 2 bases and J gave up 2 bases; unmatched junction bases: 9. Germline V gene lookup returns CDR1 MNHEY and CDR2 SVGEGT. Written as DNA, the CDR3 is TGTGCCAGCAGTTACCAGGCTAGCGGGAGAAGACCCTACGAGCAGTACTTC. Its translation is CASSYQASGRRPYEQYF.

This clonotype was observed at least ten times. V and J are TRBV6-5 and TRBJ1-1; D is unclear. The V end was cut by 6 bases, the J end by 7 bases, with 9 bases between. CDR1 is MNHEY and CDR2 is SVGAGI in the germline V gene. CDR3 size: 11 residues. The CDR3 DNA follows: TGTGCCAGCAGGTTCTCACGTGAAGCTTTCTTT. This translates into CASRFSREAFF.

Ten or more counts support this clonotype. V gene TRBV24-1 combines with J gene TRBJ2-2; a weak D match, TRBD1 (7 bases). In germline, CDR1 is KGHDR, CDR2 SFDVKD. The CDR3 spans 16 residues. Trimming cost V 3 bases and J 5 bases, with 15 bases left between them. The CDR3 region has the DNA TGTGCCACCAGTGATCCATCGACAGGGAGGACCGGGGAGCTGTTTTTT. Amino acid sequence: CATSDPSTGRTGELFF.

This clonotype was recorded many times. The rearrangement joins TRBV30 to TRBJ2-4; 8 bases map to TRBD1. Unmatched junction bases numbered 4, after V lost 0 bases and J lost 3 bases. Germline lookup yields CDR1 GTSNPN and CDR2 SVGIG (reference sequence). This CDR3 has 15 amino acids. The CDR3 loop is CAWSVGQGVKNIQYF. Here the CDR3 DNA reads TGTGCCTGGAGTGTAGGACAGGGAGTCAAAAACATTCAGTACTTC.

The sample holds many counts of this clonotype. This rearrangement joins TRBV12-3 or TRBV12-4 to TRBJ1-1; a weak D match, TRBD1 (5 bases). V was cut by 4 bases and J by 3 bases, with 18 bases left in between. The CDR3 covers 16 residues. The CDR3 is CASSSLHSGAYTEAFF. In DNA form, the CDR3 reads TGTGCCAGCAGTTCCTTACATTCCGGGGCATACACTGAAGCTTTCTTT.

This clonotype was detected ten times or more. The chain couples TRBV20-1 to TRBJ2-7, with a possible D match to TRBD2 (5 bases). The CDR3 extends over 14 amino acids. CDR1 is DFQATT, CDR2 SNEGSKA, per germline (reference sequence). V lost 0 bases, J lost 5 bases, and 14 bases lay in between. The CDR3 sequence: CSARDSGSGNEQYF. The CDR3 coding sequence is TGCAGTGCTAGAGATAGTGGGAGTGGCAACGAGCAGTACTTC.